This TCR beta chain was sequenced in a study of blood T cell repertoires in COVID-19. The wider study: Collection of acute and convalescent COVID-19 samples took place in the United States, Italy and Spain. T cells, B-cell-depleted T cells, or PBMCs provided the cDNA or gDNA that served as material.

Original data processing: From reference gene primer amplification, estimates of nucleated cell counts were derived. Method: immunoSEQ multiplex PCR; TCRdb's copy keeps in-frame clones and lacks some. V, J and clone size derive from that table, while D and trimming were established from the DNA sequence. The sample holds almost 80,000 clones; around 80% are singletons and the top ten take around a third. This clone has more than one count but fewer than ten. V lost 6 bases to trimming and J lost 0 bases; unmatched junction nucleotides: 6. The germline CDR1 and CDR2 sequences are LNHDA and SQIVND (reference sequence). This CDR3 is built from 15 residues.

This TCR was recovered from a woman aged 70-85 years with acute or convalescent COVID-19. The specimen was peripheral blood. The chain recombines TRBV19 with TRBJ1-1; 8 bases map to TRBD1. For the CDR3, the DNA is TGTGCCAGTAGACCAGTGACAGGGGTGAACACTGAAGCTTTCTTT. It codes for CASRPVTGVNTEAFF.